The text below deals with one T cell receptor (beta chain). Different DNA sequences within this sample yield the same CDR3. Per the original data handling: Estimation of nucleated cell counts relied on the amplification of reference gene primers. Only in-frame clones appear in the TCRdb table, and some are missing; sequencing was by immunoSEQ multiplex PCR. The V and J calls and clone size were taken over from that table, and D and trimming were inferred from the DNA. The sample carries approximately 450,000 clones, approximately 90% recorded once. This CDR3 has 13 amino acids. Trimming removed 1 base at V and 1 base at J, with 5 bases between. Germline V gene lookup returns CDR1 SGHRS and CDR2 YFSETQ. This specimen comes from a study of blood T cell repertoires in COVID-19. Study summary: PBMCs, B-cell-depleted T cells, or T cells were the source of the cDNA or gDNA that made up the material.

The sequencing input was peripheral blood. V gene TRBV5-1 combines with J gene TRBJ1-2; D gene ambiguous. The clonotype was recovered from a woman under 40 with acute or convalescent COVID-19. CDR3 protein: CASSLNLNYGYTF. CDR3 bases: TGCGCCAGCAGCTTGAATCTTAACTATGGCTACACCTTC.